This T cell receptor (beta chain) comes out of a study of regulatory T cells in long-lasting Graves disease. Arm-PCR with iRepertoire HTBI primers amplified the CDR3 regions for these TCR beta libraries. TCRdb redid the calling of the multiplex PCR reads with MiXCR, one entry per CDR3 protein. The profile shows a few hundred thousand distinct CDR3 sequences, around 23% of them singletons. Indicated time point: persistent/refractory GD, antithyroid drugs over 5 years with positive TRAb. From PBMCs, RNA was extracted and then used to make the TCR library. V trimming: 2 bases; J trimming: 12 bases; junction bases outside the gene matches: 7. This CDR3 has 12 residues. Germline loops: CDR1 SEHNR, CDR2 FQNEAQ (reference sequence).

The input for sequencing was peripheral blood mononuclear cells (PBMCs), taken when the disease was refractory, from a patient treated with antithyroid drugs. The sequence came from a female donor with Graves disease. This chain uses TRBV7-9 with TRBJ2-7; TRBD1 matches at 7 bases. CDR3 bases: TGTGCCAGCAGCTTAACGGACAGGTTGTGGTACTTC. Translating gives CASSLTDRLWYF.